Below, 3 T cell receptor beta chains from the same sample are listed, as sequenced in a study of cytomegalovirus exposure and HLA in healthy donors. In the PCR, 60 Vbeta and 13 Jbeta primers were used. The method was immunoSEQ multiplex PCR; TCRdb's version includes in-frame clones alone and lacks a portion of them. The table shows 90,000 to 110,000 clones, with under 80% occurring only once. Input material: PBMCs. Receptors originate from a middle-aged woman in good health and CMV-seropositive.

In this sample, this clone turned up a few times. The chain joins TRBV6-6 to TRBJ2-7; TRBD1 matches 10 bases. The junction had 7 bases not matched to a gene; V was cut back by 6 bases and J by 5 bases. This CDR3 comprises 14 residues. The germline CDR1 and CDR2 sequences are MNHNY and SVGAGI (reference sequence). The CDR3 is CASRRQGALDEQYF. In DNA form, the CDR3 reads TGTGCCAGCAGAAGACAGGGGGCGTTGGACGAGCAGTACTTC.

The rearrangement links TRBV9 to TRBJ2-3; possible D gene TRBD1, 6 bases. Germline assignment: CDR1 SGDLS and CDR2 YYNGEE. CDR3 length equals 15 residues. The V end was cut by 2 bases, the J end by 2 bases, with 12 bases between. The CDR3 region is CASSVRGSPTDTQYF. CDR3 nucleotide sequence: TGTGCCAGCAGCGTTAGGGGGTCCCCCACAGATACGCAGTATTTT.

In its sample, this clone was seen a few times. The genes are TRBV19 and TRBJ1-6; D is unclear. The CDR3 totals 12 residues. Germline assignment: CDR1 LNHDA and CDR2 SQIVND (reference sequence). V was cut by 5 bases and J by 11 bases, with 10 bases left in between. The CDR3 coding sequence is TGTGCCAGTAGTCCGTCCACTACACCCCTCCACTTT. It specifies CASSPSTTPLHF.